The 6 T cell receptor beta chains in this list originate from one sample, sequenced in a study of cytomegalovirus exposure and HLA in healthy donors. A multiplex PCR was run with 60 Vbeta primers and 13 Jbeta primers. Sequencing was performed with immunoSEQ multiplex PCR; in TCRdb, only in-frame clones are kept and a portion is missing. The sample yields 150,000 or so clones, around 80% seen once. The sequenced sample consisted of PBMCs. Receptor source: a woman in her fifties or sixties in good health and CMV-seropositive.

This rearrangement joins TRBV2 to TRBJ2-5; a weak D match, TRBD2 (7 bases). Per germline, CDR1 SNHLY and CDR2 FYNNEI. The V and J ends lost 6 bases and 4 bases respectively, with 15 bases between them. This CDR3 contains 14 residues. The DNA for the CDR3 is TGTGCCAGCAGCACTCAGGGGAGGGGAGAGACCCAGTACTTC. Translated: CASSTQGRGETQYF.

The rearrangement uses TRBV9 and TRBJ2-1; D uncertain. The CDR3 sequence is 12 residues long. Germline CDR1 reads SGDLS; CDR2 reads YYNGEE. V lost 1 base and J 4 bases, leaving 3 bases between the germline ends. CDR3 residues: CASSVRYNEQFF. CDR3 bases: TGTGCCAGCAGCGTACGGTACAATGAGCAGTTCTTC.

V is TRBV28 and J is TRBJ2-2; the match to TRBD1 covers 10 bases. V lost 6 bases, J lost 5 bases, and 9 bases stayed unmatched. The germline gives CDR1 MDHEN, CDR2 SYDVKM. This CDR3 comprises 16 residues. In nucleotides, the CDR3 is TGTGCCAGCAGGGTCCTCGACAGGGGGCCAACCGGGGAGCTGTTTTTT. Amino acids: CASRVLDRGPTGELFF.

This clone was observed once. J is TRBJ2-5 and V is TRBV4-3; no reliable D call. This CDR3 contains 16 residues. Germline CDR1 is LGHNA and CDR2 is YSLEER. Trimming left V 0 bases short and J 7 bases short, with 18 bases between. The CDR3: CASSQEARLPDRTQYF. The CDR3 nucleotides are TGCGCCAGCAGCCAAGAGGCAAGACTGCCTGATCGGACCCAGTACTTC.

The rearrangement uses TRBV7-9 and TRBJ2-7, with TRBD2 matching over 12 bases. The CDR3 sequence is 14 residues long. Trimming at V came to 4 bases and at J to 3 bases, leaving 1 base not matched to a gene. Germline V gene sequence: CDR1 SEHNR, CDR2 FQNEAQ (reference sequence). CDR3 region: CASSSGLAGYEQYF. The CDR3 DNA reads TGTGCCAGCAGCTCGGGACTAGCGGGCTACGAGCAGTACTTC.

The rearrangement links TRBV10-3 to TRBJ1-5; the match to TRBD1 covers 9 bases. The CDR3 is 13 amino acids. The germline V gene encodes CDR1 ENHRY and CDR2 SYGVKD. V lost 5 bases, J lost 11 bases, and 7 bases stayed unmatched. CDR3 amino acids: CAISRDREQAQHF. The DNA of the CDR3 is TGTGCCATCAGTCGGGACAGGGAACAGGCCCAGCATTTT.